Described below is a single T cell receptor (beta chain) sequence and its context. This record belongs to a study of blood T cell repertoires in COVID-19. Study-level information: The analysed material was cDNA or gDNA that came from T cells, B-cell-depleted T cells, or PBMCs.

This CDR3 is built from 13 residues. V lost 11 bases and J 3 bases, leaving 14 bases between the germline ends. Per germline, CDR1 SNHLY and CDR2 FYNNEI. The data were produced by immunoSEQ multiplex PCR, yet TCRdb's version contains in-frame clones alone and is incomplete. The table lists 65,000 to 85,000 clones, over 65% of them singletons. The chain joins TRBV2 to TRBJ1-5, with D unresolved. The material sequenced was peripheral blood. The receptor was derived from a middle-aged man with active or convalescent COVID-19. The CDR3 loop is CAATPGLNQPQHF. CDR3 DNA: TGTGCCGCCACCCCAGGTCTCAATCAGCCCCAGCATTTT.